These 18 T cell receptor beta chains share one sample of origin, sequenced in a study of T cells in localized non-small cell lung cancer (dated by TCRdb to about 2020). Library preparation employed the immunoSEQ multiplex PCR assay. In TCRdb, the immuneACCESS table is reduced to in-frame sequences with V and J assigned. These tables do not hold every clone; where another copy was compared, an unresolved V gene accounts for under half, and the others remain unexplained. Here the sample has 7,000 or so clones; 50% occur a single time. The top ten hold under 3.5% of the sample. Sequenced here: lymph node tissue, sampled before any cancer treatment. Receptor source: a female donor at least 60 years old with stage I lung adenocarcinoma.

This clone occurred a few times. V usage is TRBV19 and J usage is TRBJ2-5; no firm D call. The CDR3 spans 14 residues. Germline V gene data show CDR1 as LNHDA and CDR2 as SQIVND (reference sequence). Deletions cut 3 bases from V and 5 bases from J, with 13 bases between. The CDR3 loop is CASSIAPETETQYF. The CDR3 coding sequence is TGTGCCAGTAGTATTGCCCCAGAGACGGAGACCCAGTACTTC.

The chain combines TRBV19 with TRBJ2-6; no definite D call. Germline CDR1 and CDR2: LNHDA and SQIVND (reference sequence). The CDR3 is 15 residues long. V was cut by 6 bases and J by 4 bases, with 13 bases left in between. The chain's CDR3 is CASRGLYGGANVLTF. The CDR3 DNA reads as TGTGCCAGTAGGGGCTTATATGGAGGGGCCAACGTCCTGACTTTC.

V is TRBV1 and J is TRBJ1-3; TRBD1 reflects the table's D call only, with no check against the DNA. TRBV1 is annotated as a pseudogene. The CDR3 length is 17 residues. CDR3 in amino acids: CASSQDVASFSGNTIYF. CDR3 in DNA: TGCGCCAGCAGCCAAGATGTGGCAAGTTTCTCTGGAAACACCATATATTTT.

For the CDR3, the DNA is TGTGCCAGCAGTAGACAGGGGAGCGGCTACACCTTC. Amino acid sequence: CASSRQGSGYTF. This chain connects TRBV6-8 to TRBJ1-2, with TRBD1 matching 8 bases. The junction had 4 bases not matched to a gene; V was cut back by 5 bases and J by 8 bases. Germline values: CDR1 MNHGY, CDR2 SAAAGT. The CDR3 is made up of 12 amino acids.

The rearrangement joins TRBV18 to TRBJ2-7; D ambiguous. Trimming took 6 bases from V and 1 from J, leaving 13 bases between them. The CDR3 covers 14 residues. Germline lookup yields CDR1 KGHSH and CDR2 LQKENI. The chain's CDR3 is CASSQATESYEQYF. The CDR3 DNA reads as TGTGCCAGCTCCCAGGCGACGGAATCCTACGAGCAGTACTTC.

In regard to this clone: One junction end does not reproduce the germline sequence, and a read error may be involved. V and J are TRBV9 and TRBJ2-5, with 8 bases aligning to TRBD2. CDR1 is SGDLS and CDR2 is YYNGEE in the germline V gene. CDR3 length equals 18 residues. CDR3 DNA sequence: TGTGCCAGCAGTGTAGTCCGGGAAAGCGGGAGATTGGGGGAGACCCAGTACTTC. Its translation is CASSVVRESGRLGETQYF.

The rearrangement joins TRBV19 to TRBJ2-7; 10 bases match TRBD2. The CDR3 spans 15 residues. Trimming removed 9 bases from V and 6 bases from J; junction bases left unmatched: 14. The germline V gene encodes CDR1 LNHDA and CDR2 SQIVND (reference sequence). CDR3 sequence: CASSASGRLIGEQYF. CDR3 coding DNA: TGTGCCAGCTCAGCTAGCGGGAGACTGATAGGCGAGCAGTACTTC.

The rearrangement joins TRBV9 to TRBJ1-2; maybe TRBD1 (5 bases). With 5 bases removed from V and 6 bases from J, the gap between germline ends came to 11 bases. Germline V lookup: CDR1 SGDLS, CDR2 YYNGEE. This CDR3 region has 12 residues. CDR3 sequence (DNA): TGTGCCAGCAGACCAGGGCAAGATGGCTACACCTTC. It codes for CASRPGQDGYTF. The full variable domain, its missing parts supplied by reference TRBV9 and TRBJ1-2, is DSGVTQTPKHLITATGQRVTLRCSPRSGDLSVYWYQQSLDQGLQFLIQYYNGEERAKGNILERFSAQQFPDLHSELNLSSLELGDSALYFCASRPGQDGYTFGSGTRLTVV.

The chain carries TRBV28 and TRBJ2-7; 11 bases line up with TRBD2. Germline V gene lookup returns CDR1 MDHEN and CDR2 SYDVKM. The CDR3 has 15 residues. The J segment lost 2 bases and the V segment lost 5 bases, leaving 5 bases of the junction unmatched. The CDR3 reads CASSPIAGGPYEQYF. The CDR3 DNA reads as TGTGCCAGCAGTCCGATAGCGGGAGGGCCCTACGAGCAGTACTTC.

With respect to this clone: One end of the junction does not line up with germline, which may come from a read error. The chain links TRBV15 to TRBJ2-7; 7 nucleotides line up with TRBD1. CDR3 length equals 20 residues. Per the germline V gene, CDR1 is LNHNV and CDR2 is YYDKDF (reference sequence). CDR3 amino acids: CAISRLAPGQTLSASYEQYF. The CDR3 DNA is TGTGCCATCAGCAGACTCGCACCGGGACAGACACTATCCGCTTCCTACGAGCAGTACTTC.

The chain recombines TRBV28 with TRBJ2-3; TRBD2 might be the D (5 bases). This CDR3 is built from 14 residues. Trimming cost V 2 bases and J 5 bases, with 11 bases left between them. Per the germline V gene, CDR1 is MDHEN and CDR2 is SYDVKM. CDR3 nucleotides: TGTGCCAGCAGTTTAGTTACCCGGGAAGATACGCAGTATTTT. Residues: CASSLVTREDTQYF.

The chain is built from TRBV18 and TRBJ1-2; 7 bases map to TRBD1. The CDR3 is made up of 15 amino acids. Germline-derived CDR1 and CDR2 are KGHSH and LQKENI. The V gene end was trimmed by 5 bases and the J gene end by 4 bases; junction bases not matched to a gene: 10. The CDR3 sequence: CASSSQDRPGYGYTF. The DNA of the CDR3 is TGTGCCAGCTCATCACAGGACAGGCCGGGCTATGGCTACACCTTC.

This clone has more than one count but fewer than ten. The genes are TRBV29-1 and TRBJ2-3; 10 bases align to TRBD2. Germline V gives CDR1 SQVTM, CDR2 ANQGSEA. V was pared by 6 bases and J by 5 bases, with 8 bases of the junction left unmatched. There are 14 residues in the CDR3. The CDR3 reads CSVLGLANRDTQYF. As DNA, the CDR3 is TGCAGCGTCCTGGGACTAGCGAACAGAGATACGCAGTATTTT.

The V and J genes are TRBV12-5 and TRBJ1-5; 7 nucleotides line up with TRBD1. The V segment lost 0 bases and the J segment 6 bases; nucleotides outside the gene matches: 5. Germline-derived CDR1 and CDR2 are LGHNT and FRNRAP. The CDR3 contains 15 residues. The CDR3 protein is CASGLVEGASQPQHF. CDR3 in DNA: TGTGCTAGTGGTTTGGTAGAGGGGGCTAGTCAGCCCCAGCATTTT.

The chain is built from TRBV9 and TRBJ2-3, with D possibly TRBD2 on 6 matching bases. The length of the CDR3 is 15 residues. The germline V gene encodes CDR1 SGDLS and CDR2 YYNGEE. Trimming left V 0 bases short and J 3 bases short, with 11 bases between. CDR3 DNA: TGTGCCAGCAGCGTAGGTCTAGCGAGAACAGATACGCAGTATTTT. This codes for CASSVGLARTDTQYF.

This clone came up a few times. The J gene is TRBJ2-2, the V gene TRBV11-3; 11 nucleotides agree with TRBD2. The trim removed 5 bases at V and 4 bases at J, leaving 6 bases unmatched. The CDR3 consists of 16 residues. In germline, CDR1 is SGHNT, CDR2 YENEEA. CDR3 bases: TGTGCCAGCAGCCAACCTAGCGGGAGGAGCACCGGGGAGCTGTTTTTT. It is translated as CASSQPSGRSTGELFF.

This clone turned up a few times. The chain is built from TRBV6-8 and TRBJ1-5, with D perhaps matching TRBD1 (6 bases). CDR1 is MNHGY, CDR2 SAAAGT, per germline. The germline V and J ends were trimmed by 4 bases and 7 bases, with 14 bases remaining between them. This CDR3 is 14 amino acids long. The CDR3: CASSSWERGQPQHF. The CDR3 nucleotides read TGTGCCAGCAGTTCATGGGAGAGGGGGCAGCCCCAGCATTTT.

This clone has more than one count but fewer than ten. The chain joins TRBV9 to TRBJ1-1; possible D gene TRBD1, 5 bases. The CDR3 sequence is 12 residues long. V was shortened by 7 bases and J by 7 bases, with 14 bases between the two germline ends. The V gene's germline CDR1 is SGDLS and CDR2 YYNGEE. This CDR3 reads CASGPGVGEAFF. CDR3 bases: TGTGCCAGCGGGCCGGGGGTCGGTGAAGCTTTCTTT.